A single sample gave rise to the 23 T cell receptor beta chains below, sequenced in a study of CD8 T cells in Susac syndrome. Reverse transcription of about 0.45 to 1 ug RNA was performed with random hexamers. One entry per CDR3 protein results from TCRdb running MiXCR on the immunoSEQ multiplex PCR reads. The sample lists some 250,000 distinct CDR3 sequences; 90% to 97% were seen once. The material sequenced was CD4+ T cells from PBMCs. The receptors were gathered from a human donor with Susac syndrome.

This chain connects TRBV7-9 to TRBJ2-5, with D possibly matching TRBD2 (6 bases). The CDR3 has 12 amino acids. Germline CDR1 SEHNR, CDR2 FQNEAQ (reference sequence). Between the trimmed V and J ends, which lost 2 bases and 10 bases, there was a span of 11 bases. Here the CDR3 reads CASSLSPGLQYF. The CDR3 coding sequence is TGTGCCAGCAGCTTAAGCCCGGGACTCCAGTACTTC. The variable domain in full, completed from reference TRBV7-9 and TRBJ2-5, reads DTGVSQNPRHKITKRGQNVTFRCDPISEHNRLYWYRQTLGQGPEFLTYFQNEAQLEKSRLLSDRFSAERPKGSFSTLEIQRTEQGDSAMYLCASSLSPGLQYFGPGTRLLVL.

The chain is built from TRBV12-3 or TRBV12-4 and TRBJ1-1; tentatively, D is TRBD1 (5 bases). Trimming took 7 bases from V and 0 from J, leaving 9 bases between them. This CDR3 has 13 residues. CDR3 bases: TGTGCCAGCATCCTGGGGGTGAACACTGAAGCTTTCTTT. It is translated as CASILGVNTEAFF.

This rearrangement joins TRBV29-1 to TRBJ1-2; D is possibly TRBD1 (6 bases). The germline gives CDR1 SQVTM, CDR2 ANQGSEA. CDR3 length equals 11 residues. Between the trimmed V and J ends, which lost 7 bases and 8 bases, there was a span of 14 bases. CDR3 protein: CSAGGPSGYTF. CDR3 sequence (DNA): TGCAGCGCGGGGGGGCCGAGCGGCTACACCTTC.

The chain recombines TRBV14 with TRBJ2-5; D remains ambiguous. The CDR3 is 12 residues long. CDR1 and CDR2 from the germline V gene are SGHDN and FVKESK. Trimming shortened V by 4 bases and J by 7 bases, and 10 bases separated the two germline ends. The CDR3 region has the DNA TGTGCCAGCAGCCCAGACTGGGGGACCCAGTACTTC. It codes for CASSPDWGTQYF.

Only one count was recorded for this clonotype. The J gene is TRBJ1-5, the V gene TRBV28, with D unclear. Germline V gene sequence: CDR1 MDHEN, CDR2 SYDVKM. The CDR3 consists of 10 residues. The V end was cut by 3 bases, the J end by 9 bases, with 3 bases between. The CDR3 DNA follows: TGTGCCAGCAGTTTCAGGCCCCAGCATTTT. Protein sequence: CASSFRPQHF.

DNA of the CDR3: TGTGCCACCAGTGATTTTCGGACTAGCGGGAGCGCGGAGACCCAGTACTTC. It encodes CATSDFRTSGSAETQYF. The chain carries TRBV24-1 and TRBJ2-5, with 13 bases matching TRBD2. The CDR3 has 17 amino acids. Germline V gene data show CDR1 as KGHDR and CDR2 as SFDVKD. Unmatched junction bases numbered 6, after V lost 1 base and J lost 5 bases.

The rearrangement joins TRBV28 to TRBJ2-7; D is unclear. The CDR3 runs to 13 residues. Germline CDR1 MDHEN, CDR2 SYDVKM. V lost 3 bases to trimming and J lost 4 bases, with 10 bases between them. The CDR3 coding sequence is TGTGCCAGCAGTTTTGGGCTGCTATACGAGCAGTACTTC. It codes for CASSFGLLYEQYF.

The rearrangement uses TRBV18 and TRBJ2-5; possibly TRBD1 or TRBD2 for D (6 bases each). The CDR3 length is 16 residues. V was cut by 2 bases and J by 1 base, with 14 bases left in between. Germline-derived CDR1 and CDR2 are KGHSH and LQKENI. The CDR3 sequence: CASSPWGAPRQETQYF. Here the CDR3 DNA reads TGTGCCAGCTCACCATGGGGGGCGCCCCGCCAAGAGACCCAGTACTTC.

The chain recombines TRBV20-1 with TRBJ2-7, with 8 bases fitting TRBD2. Germline CDR1 reads DFQATT; CDR2 reads SNEGSKA (reference sequence). V trimming: 4 bases; J trimming: 2 bases; junction bases outside the gene matches: 7. CDR3 size: 14 residues. The CDR3, as DNA: TGCAGTGCTATTAGTCGGGAGGGAACCTACGAGCAGTACTTC. This encodes CSAISREGTYEQYF.

The rearrangement links TRBV12-3 or TRBV12-4 to TRBJ2-5; D not certain. Trimming cost V 5 bases and J 4 bases, with 8 bases left between them. This CDR3 spans 12 amino acids. In DNA form, the CDR3 reads TGTGCCAGCAGTATGGTGGGAGAGACCCAGTACTTC. It is translated as CASSMVGETQYF.

The rearrangement joins TRBV12-3 or TRBV12-4 to TRBJ2-6, with D hard to call. V shed 4 bases and J shed 4 bases, with 11 bases lying between them. The CDR3 is made up of 15 amino acids. CDR3 coding DNA: TGTGCCAGCAGTTCTACAGTGGCCGGGGCCAACGTCCTGACTTTC. It is translated as CASSSTVAGANVLTF.

The chain is built from TRBV18 and TRBJ1-1, with D unclear. Per the germline V gene, CDR1 is KGHSH and CDR2 is LQKENI. The CDR3 covers 14 residues. Trimming shortened V by 4 bases and J by 1 base, and 10 bases separated the two germline ends. CDR3 amino acids: CASSLSNENTEAFF. The CDR3 DNA is TGTGCCAGCTCACTCAGTAATGAGAACACTGAAGCTTTCTTT.

CDR3 in amino acids: CASTSTGSSPQYF. DNA of the CDR3: TGTGCCAGCACCTCAACCGGGTCCTCGCCCCAGTACTTC. The V and J genes are TRBV28 and TRBJ2-5; D not certain. Between the trimmed V and J ends, which lost 7 bases and 9 bases, there was a span of 18 bases. The CDR3 sequence is 13 residues long. Germline loops: CDR1 MDHEN, CDR2 SYDVKM.

The V call is TRBV11-2, the J call TRBJ2-3, with D perhaps TRBD1 (6 bases). Deletions cut 6 bases from V and 0 bases from J, with 13 bases between. The CDR3 contains 15 residues. CDR1 and CDR2 (germline): SGHAT, FQNNGV. DNA for the CDR3: TGTGCCAGCAGTTTCAGGGGACAAAGCACAGATACGCAGTATTTT. It yields the protein CASSFRGQSTDTQYF.

This chain joins TRBV20-1 and TRBJ1-5; TRBD1 matches 9 bases. Losses at the gene ends were 3 bases for V and 6 bases for J; bases not matched to a gene: 12. Germline CDR1 and CDR2: DFQATT and SNEGSKA (reference sequence). CDR3 length equals 16 residues. The CDR3 DNA is TGCAGTGCTAGGCCCCATCCCGGGACAGGGAGTCAGCCCCAGCATTTT. Translated, it gives CSARPHPGTGSQPQHF.

The rearrangement uses TRBV20-1 and TRBJ2-3; 14 nucleotides agree with TRBD2. The CDR3 has 15 amino acids. V trimming: 3 bases; J trimming: 4 bases; junction bases outside the gene matches: 3. CDR1 is DFQATT, CDR2 SNEGSKA, per germline (reference sequence). The CDR3, as DNA: TGCAGTGCTAGCGCGGGACTAGCGGGAGCAGATACGCAGTATTTT. This translates into CSASAGLAGADTQYF.

This clonotype has just one count. The chain links TRBV20-1 to TRBJ1-2; 7 nucleotides match TRBD1. The CDR3 runs to 13 residues. Germline CDR1 DFQATT, CDR2 SNEGSKA (reference sequence). In DNA, the CDR3 is TGCAGCGGAGTCGGACAGGCCTCCTATGGCTACACCTTC. Protein sequence: CSGVGQASYGYTF.

The chain is built from TRBV11-2 and TRBJ2-5, with 7 bases identical to TRBD1. CDR1 is SGHAT, CDR2 FQNNGV, per germline. The CDR3 is 15 amino acids. The trim removed 5 bases at V and 0 bases at J, leaving 6 bases unmatched. As DNA, the CDR3 is TGTGCCAGCAGCCCTAGGGGGACAGACCAAGAGACCCAGTACTTC. Its protein product is CASSPRGTDQETQYF.

The chain employs TRBV28 and TRBJ1-2; D not resolved. The germline CDR1 and CDR2 sequences are MDHEN and SYDVKM. The CDR3 contains 14 residues. Trimming removed 4 bases from V and 2 bases from J, with 11 bases in between. The chain's CDR3 is CASSSGLSNYGYTF. In DNA, the CDR3 is TGTGCCAGCAGTTCCGGACTCTCGAACTATGGCTACACCTTC.

CDR3 loop: CASSKRTGPETQYF. CDR3 coding DNA: TGTGCCAGCAGCAAGCGGACAGGTCCAGAGACCCAGTACTTC. The rearrangement uses TRBV7-9 and TRBJ2-5, with 7 positions matching TRBD1. Germline V CDR1 and CDR2: SEHNR, FQNEAQ (reference sequence). V shed 5 bases and J 4 bases; nucleotides not matched to a gene: 7. This CDR3 has 14 amino acids.

J is TRBJ2-1 and V is TRBV9; D is ambiguous. From germline, CDR1 is SGDLS and CDR2 YYNGEE. The CDR3 extends over 14 amino acids. Deletions cut 4 bases from V and 8 bases from J, with 16 bases between. CDR3 sequence: CASSPAWGLDEQFF. As DNA, the CDR3 is TGTGCCAGCAGCCCCGCTTGGGGTCTGGATGAGCAGTTCTTC.

A note on this clonotype: The missing conserved phenylalanine or tryptophan at the end of this CDR3 makes a read error likely. The limits of the CDR3 on the DNA are not certain, so only TCRdb's listed CDR3 is given. The chain links TRBV20-1 to TRBJ2-1; whether TRBD2, the table's D call, matches the DNA was not checked. The CDR3 has 12 amino acids, counting both end residues. Germline V gene sequence: CDR1 DFQATT, CDR2 SNEGSKA (reference sequence). CDR3 protein: CSASGGAAGGRL.

This chain uses TRBV19 with TRBJ2-7, with D tentatively TRBD2 (7 bases). The V end was cut by 7 bases, the J end by 6 bases, with 22 bases between. The CDR3 extends over 15 amino acids. Germline V CDR1 and CDR2: LNHDA, SQIVND (reference sequence). Written as DNA, the CDR3 is TGTGCCAGTACCCCGGGACACAGGGACTATTCCGAGCAGTACTTC. Its protein is CASTPGHRDYSEQYF.